This T cell receptor (beta chain) appears in the sequencing data of a study of cytomegalovirus exposure and HLA in healthy donors. Trimming removed 1 base at V and 6 bases at J, with 13 bases between. The CDR3 runs 14 residues. CDR1 is LGHNA and CDR2 is YSLEER in the germline V gene. The study, taken as a whole, reports: A prior analysis recorded that most TCR beta V segments were productive about 90% or about 30% of the time. Several V segments, TRBV6-2 and TRBV6-3 among them, could not be told apart and were dropped.

PCR was performed using 60 Vbeta and 13 Jbeta primers. The method was immunoSEQ multiplex PCR; TCRdb's version includes in-frame clones alone and lacks a portion of them. This table holds approximately 110,000 clones, around 86% found once. This clone is a singleton in its sample. The antigen is undetermined. The sequencing sample was made of PBMCs. V gene TRBV4-3 combines with J gene TRBJ2-7; D is unresolved. This clonotype was obtained from a woman in her twenties or thirties in good health and CMV-seronegative. The DNA of the CDR3 is TGCGCCAGCAGCCAAGTCCTTCGCGTTGGCGAGCAGTACTTC. Translation gives CASSQVLRVGEQYF.